This entry lists 22 T cell receptor beta chains sequenced from one sample in a study of shared clonotypes between healthy human individuals. The assay was immunoSEQ multiplex PCR, and TCRdb's table has in-frame clones only and misses some. Of about 2.4 million clones in the sample, just over 90% were seen once. The sample taken for sequencing was naive CD4+ T cells sorted from blood. Subset reported: CD45RA+ positively selected. The receptors here all came from a man aged 18 to 30 in good health.

This clone was picked up one time. The chain is built from TRBV28 and TRBJ1-5; the D gene is possibly TRBD1 (6 bases). The CDR3 is 16 amino acids. Per germline, CDR1 MDHEN and CDR2 SYDVKM. V was shortened by 3 bases and J by 3 bases, with 15 bases between the two germline ends. The CDR3 here is CASSLVQAGDNQPQHF. The CDR3 DNA sequence: TGTGCCAGCAGTTTGGTCCAGGCAGGGGACAATCAGCCCCAGCATTTT.

The rearrangement links TRBV6-4 to TRBJ1-1, with a weak D call TRBD1 (6 bases). V was cut by 4 bases and J by 6 bases, with 12 bases left in between. The CDR3 is made up of 13 amino acids. Germline CDR1 is MRHNA and CDR2 is SNTAGT. The CDR3 spells CASSATGTSEAFF. The DNA for the CDR3 is TGTGCCAGCAGTGCCACAGGGACTTCTGAAGCTTTCTTT.

This clone is a singleton in its sample. The gene calls are TRBV10-3 and TRBJ1-6, with D tentatively TRBD1 (5 bases). Trimming removed 7 bases at V and 0 bases at J, with 16 bases between. CDR3 size: 17 residues. Germline V gene sequence: CDR1 ENHRY, CDR2 SYGVKD. The CDR3 nucleotides read TGTGCCATCAAAAGAGGGACGGATAGCTCCTATAATTCACCCCTCCACTTT. As protein: CAIKRGTDSSYNSPLHF.

This clone has only one observation. This chain links TRBV28 with TRBJ1-5; D unclear. Trimming removed 6 bases at V and 7 bases at J, with 13 bases between. CDR3 length: 13 amino acids. Germline CDR1 reads MDHEN; CDR2 reads SYDVKM. The CDR3 DNA reads TGTGCCAGCAGGCCTAGTATTCGGCAGCCCCAGCATTTT. It specifies CASRPSIRQPQHF.

A single count supports this clone. This chain uses TRBV19 with TRBJ1-2; D is uncertain. Trimming took 1 base from V and 1 from J, leaving 10 bases between them. The CDR3 sequence is 15 residues long. CDR1 and CDR2 (germline): LNHDA, SQIVND (reference sequence). CDR3 loop: CASSIGASINYGYTF. The CDR3 DNA sequence: TGTGCCAGTAGTATAGGGGCCTCTATTAACTATGGCTACACCTTC.

The rearrangement uses TRBV11-2 and TRBJ2-5; 11 positions agree with TRBD2. V was pared by 5 bases and J by 5 bases, with 10 bases of the junction left unmatched. Germline lookup yields CDR1 SGHAT and CDR2 FQNNGV. This CDR3 comprises 16 residues. The CDR3 sequence: CASSLNSGGALETQYF. In DNA form, the CDR3 reads TGTGCCAGCAGCCTAAATAGCGGGGGGGCCCTGGAGACCCAGTACTTC.

The chain uses TRBV2 and TRBJ2-7; 11 bases match TRBD2. Germline V gene sequence: CDR1 SNHLY, CDR2 FYNNEI. This CDR3 has 16 amino acids. V was clipped by 7 bases and J by 3 bases; unmatched bases: 11. Written as DNA, the CDR3 is TGTGCCAGCATGCTGACCCTAGCGGGGGGAAACTACGAGCAGTACTTC. This encodes CASMLTLAGGNYEQYF.

This chain uses TRBV9 with TRBJ2-3; D uncertain. V was shortened by 2 bases and J by 0 bases, with 16 bases between the two germline ends. Germline-derived CDR1 and CDR2 are SGDLS and YYNGEE. The CDR3 extends over 17 amino acids. CDR3 DNA: TGTGCCAGCAGCGTGCGCCCGACCACGTCTAGCACAGATACGCAGTATTTT. Protein product: CASSVRPTTSSTDTQYF.

The chain links TRBV10-3 to TRBJ1-1, with TRBD1 as a possible D gene (5 bases). Per the germline V gene, CDR1 is ENHRY and CDR2 is SYGVKD. This CDR3 spans 14 amino acids. V dropped 1 base and J dropped 1 base, with 7 bases sitting between them. The CDR3 spells CAISELDKNTEAFF. The CDR3 DNA reads TGTGCCATCAGTGAGTTGGACAAGAACACTGAAGCTTTCTTT.

The rearrangement links TRBV9 to TRBJ1-2; a weak D match, TRBD1 (5 bases). The CDR3 consists of 14 residues. Germline V gene lookup returns CDR1 SGDLS and CDR2 YYNGEE. The V and J ends lost 0 bases and 6 bases respectively, with 12 bases between them. Here the CDR3 reads CASSVGIRADGYTF. The CDR3 bases are TGTGCCAGCAGCGTAGGCATCAGGGCGGATGGCTACACCTTC.

This clone was seen once. The CDR3 loop reads CAWSRGTSGSADTQYF. CDR3 DNA sequence: TGTGCCTGGAGTCGTGGGACTAGCGGGAGTGCAGATACGCAGTATTTT. This chain connects TRBV30 to TRBJ2-3; TRBD2 aligns across 14 bases. CDR1 and CDR2 from the germline V gene are GTSNPN and SVGIG (reference sequence). The length of the CDR3 is 16 residues. The V and J ends lost 2 bases and 4 bases, in that order; junction bases with no gene match: 5.

This chain joins TRBV19 and TRBJ2-1; 7 bases match TRBD1. This CDR3 has 17 residues. CDR1 is LNHDA and CDR2 is SQIVND in the germline V gene (reference sequence). J lost 4 bases, V lost 6 bases, and 15 bases had no gene match. CDR3 protein: CASSPRDSALSYNEQFF. For the CDR3, the DNA is TGTGCCAGTAGCCCTCGGGACAGCGCGCTATCTTACAATGAGCAGTTCTTC.

The J gene is TRBJ1-1, the V gene TRBV6-5; 10 nucleotides match TRBD1. The V gene's germline CDR1 is MNHEY and CDR2 SVGAGI. V shed 5 bases, J shed 4 bases, and the junction held 7 bases outside the gene matches. The CDR3 totals 15 residues. The chain's CDR3 is CASSPGGQGTTEAFF. For the CDR3, the DNA is TGTGCCAGCAGTCCCGGGGGACAGGGGACCACTGAAGCTTTCTTT.

This clone was found once. The chain links TRBV5-1 to TRBJ1-1; 8 positions agree with TRBD1. Germline assignment: CDR1 SGHRS and CDR2 YFSETQ. This CDR3 comprises 18 residues. Trimming at V came to 1 base and at J to 5 bases, leaving 16 bases not matched to a gene. CDR3 coding DNA: TGCGCCAGCAGCTTGACAGGACAGGGTGGCGGAGTATGGACTGAAGCTTTCTTT. Translation: CASSLTGQGGGVWTEAFF.

This chain joins TRBV6-5 and TRBJ1-5, with D perhaps matching TRBD1 (5 bases). The V gene's germline CDR1 is MNHEY and CDR2 SVGAGI. Trimming removed 5 bases from V and 2 bases from J, with 10 bases in between. This CDR3 has 14 residues. CDR3 in amino acids: CASSMGRGNQPQHF. The CDR3 DNA reads TGTGCCAGCAGTATGGGGCGCGGCAATCAGCCCCAGCATTTT.

This clone has a single count. Here the CDR3 DNA reads TGCGCCAGCAGCTTACTGGGACCAGCCCTCAATGAGCAGTTCTTC. Its protein product is CASSLLGPALNEQFF. J is TRBJ2-1 and V is TRBV5-1; D tentatively fits TRBD1 or TRBD2 (5 bases each). Germline CDR1 is SGHRS and CDR2 is YFSETQ. Trimming cost V 2 bases and J 6 bases, with 15 bases left between them. This CDR3 has 15 amino acids.

The J gene is TRBJ1-2, the V gene TRBV6-6; D perhaps matches TRBD1 (6 bases). CDR1 is MNHNY, CDR2 SVGAGI, per germline (reference sequence). This CDR3 has 13 residues. V dropped 8 bases and J dropped 8 bases, with 18 bases sitting between them. CDR3 residues: CASCEGGLRGYTF. The CDR3 DNA sequence: TGTGCCAGCTGCGAGGGGGGGCTAAGGGGCTACACCTTC.

The chain links TRBV4-3 to TRBJ2-3; 11 bases are shared with TRBD2. Germline-derived CDR1 and CDR2 are LGHNA and YSLEER. The V segment lost 4 bases and the J segment 4 bases; nucleotides outside the gene matches: 10. CDR3 length equals 17 residues. The chain's CDR3 is CASSPALAGAHADTQYF. CDR3 DNA sequence: TGCGCCAGCAGCCCCGCACTAGCGGGAGCTCACGCAGATACGCAGTATTTT.

The V gene is TRBV5-6, the J gene TRBJ1-2; 7 bases fit TRBD1. Trimming removed 0 bases from V and 8 bases from J; junction bases left unmatched: 4. Germline V CDR1 and CDR2: SGHDT, YYEEEE. The CDR3 has 13 residues. In nucleotides, the CDR3 is TGTGCCAGCAGCTTGGACAGGGGCTGGGGCTACACCTTC. It yields the protein CASSLDRGWGYTF.

The gene calls are TRBV2 and TRBJ2-1, with 8 bases matching TRBD1. Germline CDR1 and CDR2: SNHLY and FYNNEI. V shed 8 bases, J shed 5 bases, and the junction held 8 bases outside the gene matches. The CDR3 is 14 residues long. The CDR3 DNA reads as TGTGCCAGCCAAACAGGGGGTACTAACAATGAGCAGTTCTTC. This sequence encodes CASQTGGTNNEQFF.

This rearrangement joins TRBV7-2 to TRBJ2-7; D remains unclear. V was shortened by 0 bases and J by 4 bases, with 10 bases between the two germline ends. Germline CDR1 SGHTA, CDR2 FQGNSA. This CDR3 comprises 14 residues. The CDR3 here is CASSLAGLGYEQYF. The CDR3 DNA reads TGTGCCAGCAGCTTAGCGGGGTTAGGGTACGAGCAGTACTTC.

This clone was seen only a few times. J is TRBJ1-5 and V is TRBV19; 9 bases fit TRBD1. After removal of 5 bases from V and 6 bases from J, the junction contained 11 bases not matched to a gene. CDR1 is LNHDA, CDR2 SQIVND, per germline (reference sequence). The CDR3 has 16 residues. CDR3 in DNA: TGTGCCAGTAGTTCCCAGCCCGGGACAGGGAGTCAGCCCCAGCATTTT. Amino acid sequence: CASSSQPGTGSQPQHF.